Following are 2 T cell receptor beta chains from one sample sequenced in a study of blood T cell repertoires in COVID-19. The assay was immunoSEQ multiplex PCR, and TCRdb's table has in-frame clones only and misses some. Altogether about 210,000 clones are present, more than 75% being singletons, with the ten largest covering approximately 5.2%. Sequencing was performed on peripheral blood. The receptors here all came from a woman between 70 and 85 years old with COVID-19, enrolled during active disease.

The CDR3 DNA reads TGTGCCAGCAGCTTACTGCAGGCCTCCTCTGGAAACACCATATATTTT. Translated: CASSLLQASSGNTIYF. The V call is TRBV7-2, the J call TRBJ1-3; D unclear. V gave up 2 bases and J gave up 0 bases, with 11 bases separating them. Germline V gene data show CDR1 as SGHTA and CDR2 as FQGNSA. The CDR3 consists of 16 residues. The full variable domain, in which reference TRBV7-2 and TRBJ1-3 provide the parts outside the CDR3, is GAGVSQSPSNKVTEKGKDVELRCDPISGHTALYWYRQSLGQGLEFLIYFQGNSAPDKSGLPSDRFSAERTGGSVSTLTIQRTQQEDSAVYLCASSLLQASSGNTIYFGEGSWLTVV.

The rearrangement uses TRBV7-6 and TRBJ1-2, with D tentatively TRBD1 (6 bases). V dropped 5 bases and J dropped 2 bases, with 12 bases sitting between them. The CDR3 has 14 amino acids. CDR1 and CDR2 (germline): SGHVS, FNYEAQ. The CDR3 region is CASSPGVANYGYTF. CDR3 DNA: TGTGCCAGCAGCCCAGGGGTCGCAAACTATGGCTACACCTTC.